The 31 T cell receptor beta chains given below trace back to one sample, sequenced in a study of blood T cell repertoires in COVID-19. This table comes from immunoSEQ multiplex PCR, and its TCRdb copy is limited to in-frame clones, with some not included. The table lists around 130,000 clones, over 70% of them singletons. Sequencing input: peripheral blood. The receptors derive from a man aged 55 to 69 with active or convalescent COVID-19.

This sequence joins TRBV11-2 and TRBJ1-5; no reliable D call. Germline V gene lookup returns CDR1 SGHAT and CDR2 FQNNGV. The CDR3 is 13 residues long. V was pared by 5 bases and J by 7 bases, with 12 bases between. The CDR3 DNA reads TGTGCCAGCAGCCGTACAGATAGACAGCCCCAGCATTTT. This encodes CASSRTDRQPQHF.

The chain combines TRBV9 with TRBJ1-2, with TRBD1 identical over 8 bases. This CDR3 is 14 amino acids long. V shed 4 bases and J 1 base; nucleotides not matched to a gene: 3. The germline V gene encodes CDR1 SGDLS and CDR2 YYNGEE. DNA of the CDR3: TGTGCCAGCAGCTACGACAGGGGTAACTATGGCTACACCTTC. Translating gives CASSYDRGNYGYTF. The variable domain in full, completed from reference TRBV9 and TRBJ1-2, reads DSGVTQTPKHLITATGQRVTLRCSPRSGDLSVYWYQQSLDQGLQFLIQYYNGEERAKGNILERFSAQQFPDLHSELNLSSLELGDSALYFCASSYDRGNYGYTFGSGTRLTVV.

V is TRBV18 and J is TRBJ2-1, with 11 positions matching TRBD2. Germline CDR1 KGHSH, CDR2 LQKENI. The trim removed 2 bases at V and 0 bases at J, leaving 6 bases unmatched. The length of the CDR3 is 18 residues. The CDR3 region is CASSPVVTSGSSYNEQFF. For the CDR3, the DNA is TGTGCCAGCTCACCAGTTGTCACTAGCGGGAGCTCCTACAATGAGCAGTTCTTC.

The chain joins TRBV6-5 to TRBJ2-3; tentative D call: TRBD2 (6 bases). CDR3 length equals 15 residues. The V end was cut by 4 bases, the J end by 2 bases, with 13 bases between. From germline, CDR1 is MNHEY and CDR2 SVGAGI. DNA for the CDR3: TGTGCCAGCAGTTGGTCCGGCGGGGCCACAGATACGCAGTATTTT. Translating gives CASSWSGGATDTQYF.

The J gene is TRBJ1-3, the V gene TRBV4-1; D ambiguous. The length of the CDR3 is 15 residues. Deletions cut 0 bases from V and 0 bases from J, with 6 bases between. From germline, CDR1 is MGHRA and CDR2 YSYEKL. The CDR3 region has the DNA TGCGCCAGCAGCCAAGATTTCAGCTCTGGAAACACCATATATTTT. Its translation: CASSQDFSSGNTIYF.

This clone was counted once. The rearrangement joins TRBV5-4 to TRBJ2-7, with TRBD1 as a possible D gene (6 bases). Trimming stripped 3 bases from V and 5 bases from J, with 15 bases between. CDR1 and CDR2 from the germline V gene are SGHNT and YYREEE (reference sequence). There are 14 residues in the CDR3. The CDR3 DNA follows: TGTGCCAGCAGCTCCGGGACACCCCACCACGAGCAGTACTTC. Its translation is CASSSGTPHHEQYF.

CDR3 residues: CATSASWDCCEQYF. The CDR3 nucleotides are TGTGCCACCAGTGCATCCTGGGACTGCTGCGAGCAGTACTTC. The rearrangement links TRBV24-1 to TRBJ2-7; a possible D gene is TRBD2 (6 bases). This CDR3 region has 14 residues. CDR1 is KGHDR, CDR2 SFDVKD, per germline. V was cut by 5 bases and J by 6 bases, with 16 bases left in between.

This clone was observed a single time. The chain has TRBV9 and TRBJ2-2; 8 bases map to TRBD2. The ends lost 0 bases at V and 1 base at J; junction bases unmatched: 5. This CDR3 comprises 17 residues. Germline V gene data show CDR1 as SGDLS and CDR2 as YYNGEE. The chain's CDR3 is CASSVVERGRNTGELFF. DNA for the CDR3: TGTGCCAGCAGCGTAGTGGAGCGGGGGCGGAACACCGGGGAGCTGTTTTTT.

The chain couples TRBV6-5 to TRBJ1-5; TRBD1 matches at 10 bases. The CDR3 has 14 residues. Germline assignment: CDR1 MNHEY and CDR2 SVGAGI. V was pared by 7 bases and J by 3 bases, with 3 bases of the junction left unmatched. In nucleotides, the CDR3 is TGTGCCAGCAAGGGACAGGGGAACAATCAGCCCCAGCATTTT. Its protein product is CASKGQGNNQPQHF.

The chain carries TRBV6-5 and TRBJ1-1, with D hard to call. The CDR3 runs to 11 residues. Trimming removed 2 bases at V and 6 bases at J, with 4 bases between. In germline, CDR1 is MNHEY, CDR2 SVGAGI. CDR3: CASSYLPEAFF. The CDR3 DNA is TGTGCCAGCAGTTACCTTCCTGAAGCTTTCTTT.

The rearrangement links TRBV28 to TRBJ2-4; the match to TRBD1 covers 7 bases. This CDR3 contains 15 residues. The ends lost 8 bases at V and 0 bases at J; junction bases unmatched: 7. Germline loops: CDR1 MDHEN, CDR2 SYDVKM. CDR3 amino acids: CASLGQALAKNIQYF. As DNA, the CDR3 is TGTGCCAGCCTTGGACAGGCTCTAGCCAAAAACATTCAGTACTTC.

The gene calls are TRBV10-3 and TRBJ2-7; 8 nucleotides agree with TRBD1. The CDR3 contains 15 residues. CDR1 is ENHRY, CDR2 SYGVKD, per germline. The V segment lost 4 bases and the J segment 3 bases; nucleotides outside the gene matches: 8. Here the CDR3 reads CAISGRQGQNYEQYF. CDR3 sequence (DNA): TGTGCCATCAGTGGACGACAGGGGCAGAACTACGAGCAGTACTTC.

The J gene is TRBJ2-7, the V gene TRBV28; 9 nucleotides agree with TRBD1. Trimming at V came to 10 bases and at J to 5 bases, leaving 12 bases not matched to a gene. The V gene's germline CDR1 is MDHEN and CDR2 SYDVKM. This CDR3 is 14 amino acids long. The CDR3 sequence is CATHGGQGLHEQYF. CDR3 sequence (DNA): TGTGCCACCCACGGGGGACAGGGTCTCCACGAGCAGTACTTC.

The chain carries TRBV4-1 and TRBJ2-1, with 9 bases matching TRBD2. V trimming: 4 bases; J trimming: 6 bases; junction bases outside the gene matches: 4. This CDR3 comprises 14 residues. Germline V gene lookup returns CDR1 MGHRA and CDR2 YSYEKL. CDR3 region: CASSPSSGINEQFF. As DNA, the CDR3 is TGCGCCAGCAGCCCTTCTAGCGGGATCAATGAGCAGTTCTTC.

The chain joins TRBV14 to TRBJ2-7; 9 nucleotides line up with TRBD2. J lost 3 bases, V lost 4 bases, and 7 bases had no gene match. Germline V gene sequence: CDR1 SGHDN, CDR2 FVKESK. The CDR3 runs to 15 residues. The CDR3 sequence: CASSRGSGSVYEQYF. DNA of the CDR3: TGTGCCAGCAGCCGGGGTAGCGGGAGCGTCTACGAGCAGTACTTC.

V is TRBV5-1 and J is TRBJ1-6; D is uncertain. Trimming removed 0 bases at V and 7 bases at J, with 11 bases between. Germline CDR1 is SGHRS and CDR2 is YFSETQ. The length of the CDR3 is 15 residues. The CDR3 loop reads CASSLDGRENSPLHF. The CDR3 DNA follows: TGCGCCAGCAGCTTGGATGGGAGAGAGAATTCACCCCTCCACTTT.

The chain has TRBV11-3 and TRBJ2-4, with a tentative D call TRBD1 (6 bases). The V and J ends lost 1 base and 4 bases respectively, with 8 bases between them. The CDR3 covers 14 residues. Per germline, CDR1 SGHNT and CDR2 YENEEA. As DNA, the CDR3 is TGTGCCAGCAGCTTAGGTACAGGGAAAAACATTCAGTACTTC. Residues: CASSLGTGKNIQYF. The full variable domain, with the rest looked up from reference TRBV11-3 and TRBJ2-4, is EAGVVQSPRYKIIEKKQPVAFWCNPISGHNTLYWYLQNLGQGPELLIRYENEEAVDDSQLPKDRFSAERLKGVDSTLKIQPAELGDSAVYLCASSLGTGKNIQYFGAGTRLSVL.

J is TRBJ1-5 and V is TRBV3-1 (or the pseudogene TRBV3-2), with D unresolved. Trimming took off 1 base at V and 2 bases at J, with 6 bases between the two ends. CDR1 is LGHDT, CDR2 YNNKEL, per germline (reference sequence). The CDR3 spans 14 residues. The DNA for the CDR3 is TGTGCCAGCAGCCAAGCGTCGGGCAATCAGCCCCAGCATTTT. Amino acids: CASSQASGNQPQHF.

This sequence joins TRBV28 and TRBJ1-4; maybe TRBD1 (5 bases). Deletions cut 5 bases from V and 0 bases from J, with 16 bases between. This CDR3 comprises 17 residues. CDR1 is MDHEN and CDR2 is SYDVKM in the germline V gene. Here the CDR3 DNA reads TGTGCCAGCAGTGACTGGGGGAGGGGATCAACTAATGAAAAACTGTTTTTT. The encoded protein is CASSDWGRGSTNEKLFF.

The rearrangement links TRBV6-6 to TRBJ2-3, with D perhaps matching TRBD2 (6 bases). The V end was cut by 5 bases, the J end by 4 bases, with 19 bases between. The germline V gene encodes CDR1 MNHNY and CDR2 SVGAGI (reference sequence). CDR3 length: 16 amino acids. CDR3 protein: CASSHYGGREADTQYF. The CDR3 coding sequence is TGTGCCAGCAGTCACTACGGGGGTCGGGAAGCAGATACGCAGTATTTT.

The chain has TRBV24-1 and TRBJ2-3; maybe TRBD1 (6 bases). V gave up 1 base and J gave up 5 bases, with 18 bases separating them. This CDR3 region has 17 residues. CDR1 KGHDR and CDR2 SFDVKD come from the germline V gene. For the CDR3, the DNA is TGTGCCACCAGTGATTTCTCTTGGGGGCCCCTGGGAGATACGCAGTATTTT. This sequence encodes CATSDFSWGPLGDTQYF.

The chain joins TRBV7-9 to TRBJ2-2; 9 bases line up with TRBD2. Germline trimming cut 5 bases from V and 3 bases from J; bases unmatched to any gene: 10. The CDR3 covers 17 residues. Per the germline V gene, CDR1 is SEHNR and CDR2 is FQNEAQ (reference sequence). CDR3 amino acids: CASSRPIAGADTGELFF. DNA of the CDR3: TGTGCCAGCAGCCGACCTATAGCGGGAGCGGACACCGGGGAGCTGTTTTTT.

The chain joins TRBV19 to TRBJ2-1; 7 nucleotides agree with TRBD1. Germline loops: CDR1 LNHDA, CDR2 SQIVND (reference sequence). The CDR3 is 17 amino acids. Losses at the gene ends were 5 bases for V and 0 bases for J; bases not matched to a gene: 10. CDR3 coding DNA: TGTGCCAGTAGTGGGGGATTGGGACAGATCTCCTACAATGAGCAGTTCTTC. This codes for CASSGGLGQISYNEQFF. Full variable domain (rest looked up from reference TRBV19 and TRBJ2-1): DGGITQSPKYLFRKEGQNVTLSCEQNLNHDAMYWYRQDPGQGLRLIYYSQIVNDFQKGDIAEGYSVSREKKESFPLTVTSAQKNPTAFYLCASSGGLGQISYNEQFFGPGTRLTVL.

There are a few counts of this clone. This sequence joins TRBV5-1 and TRBJ2-7; no firm D call. The germline gives CDR1 SGHRS, CDR2 YFSETQ. The CDR3 length is 16 residues. V dropped 0 bases and J dropped 0 bases, with 13 bases sitting between them. In DNA, the CDR3 is TGCGCCAGCAGCTTGGGAGGCAGCATCAGCTCCTACGAGCAGTACTTC. Translated: CASSLGGSISSYEQYF.

V gene TRBV5-6 combines with J gene TRBJ2-7; 9 bases are shared with TRBD1. V lost 0 bases to trimming and J lost 4 bases; unmatched junction nucleotides: 8. CDR3 length equals 16 residues. Per the germline V gene, CDR1 is SGHDT and CDR2 is YYEEEE. The CDR3 loop is CASSLERGQGLYEQYF. DNA of the CDR3: TGTGCCAGCAGCTTGGAGAGGGGACAGGGATTATACGAGCAGTACTTC.

V is TRBV9 and J is TRBJ2-7, with a weak D call TRBD2 (7 bases). The V gene lost 0 bases and the J gene lost 0 bases, with 13 bases spanning the gap. Germline lookup yields CDR1 SGDLS and CDR2 YYNGEE. The CDR3 is 16 amino acids. The CDR3 sequence: CASSVEGGTASYEQYF. As DNA, the CDR3 is TGTGCCAGCAGCGTAGAGGGGGGGACGGCCTCCTACGAGCAGTACTTC.

The gene calls are TRBV3-1 (or the pseudogene TRBV3-2) and TRBJ2-7; possible D gene TRBD1, 6 bases. Germline CDR1 is LGHDT and CDR2 is YNNKEL (reference sequence). The CDR3 spans 16 residues. V was trimmed by 0 bases and J by 1 base, leaving 13 bases between them. CDR3 DNA sequence: TGTGCCAGCAGCCAAGAATCGGCAGGGGCATCCTACGAGCAGTACTTC. Protein sequence: CASSQESAGASYEQYF.

The chain carries TRBV28 and TRBJ1-2; 9 positions match TRBD1. Germline V CDR1 and CDR2: MDHEN, SYDVKM. The CDR3 extends over 14 amino acids. After removal of 4 bases from V and 8 bases from J, the junction contained 8 bases not matched to a gene. This CDR3 is CASSSLDRGGGYTF. DNA for the CDR3: TGTGCCAGCAGTTCCCTGGACAGGGGAGGGGGCTACACCTTC.

A few counts support this clone. J is TRBJ2-7 and V is TRBV24-1; maybe TRBD2 (6 bases). Trimming removed 2 bases from V and 7 bases from J, with 20 bases in between. The CDR3 is made up of 16 amino acids. Germline lookup yields CDR1 KGHDR and CDR2 SFDVKD. The CDR3 is CATSDYRAGQVGEQYF. The CDR3 DNA sequence: TGTGCCACCAGTGATTACCGAGCGGGCCAGGTGGGGGAGCAGTACTTC.

V and J are TRBV9 and TRBJ2-2; 14 nucleotides agree with TRBD2. The CDR3 covers 16 residues. Germline lookup yields CDR1 SGDLS and CDR2 YYNGEE. J lost 5 bases, V lost 4 bases, and 4 bases had no gene match. The CDR3 region has the DNA TGTGCCAGCAGCCCCGGACTAGCGGGAGGAACCGGGGAGCTGTTTTTT. Its translation is CASSPGLAGGTGELFF.

The rearrangement uses TRBV7-8 and TRBJ1-5, with a tentative D call TRBD1 (5 bases). The V end lost 4 bases, the J end lost 2 bases, and 15 bases lay between the germline ends. The CDR3 spans 16 residues. From germline, CDR1 is SGHVS and CDR2 FQNEAQ. The CDR3 sequence is CASSSLRVVGNQPQHF. Written as DNA, the CDR3 is TGTGCCAGCAGCTCACTCAGGGTGGTGGGCAATCAGCCCCAGCATTTT.